These T cell receptor beta chains were read from a single sample in a study of untreated major depressive disorder. Produced via immunoSEQ multiplex PCR; TCRdb's table is partial and in-frame only. Here the sample spans around 20,000 clones, just under 90% being singletons. Sequenced input: CD4+ T cells from PBMCs. These receptors originate from a woman aged 35 to 49 in good health. CDR3s include the opening cysteine and the closing phenylalanine or tryptophan. A D gene is named only where the DNA matches it firmly. The size entry is marked missing in some rows and otherwise reads once, few, many or a size class.

CDR3 DNA: TGCGCCAGCAGCCCGTATGTCACTAATGAAAAACTGTTTTTT
CDR3 protein: CASSPYVTNEKLFF
clone size: -
V gene: TRBV4-1
CDR3 length: 14
J gene: TRBJ1-4
D gene: -

CDR3 DNA: TGTGCCAGTAGTATAGTTAATCGGGCGAACGGGGAGCTGTTTTTT
CDR3 protein: CASSIVNRANGELFF
clone size: once
V gene: TRBV19
CDR3 length: 15
J gene: TRBJ2-2
D gene: -

CDR3 DNA: TGCGCCAGCTTCTTCTCCCCAAGAGGCAGTGTTATGAACACTGAAGCTTTCTTT
CDR3 protein: CASFFSPRGSVMNTEAFF
clone size: -
V gene: TRBV5-1
CDR3 length: 18
J gene: TRBJ1-1
D gene: -

CDR3 DNA: TGTGCCAGCAGCTTACAGGGGAGTACCGGGGAGCTGTTTTTT
CDR3 protein: CASSLQGSTGELFF
clone size: once
V gene: TRBV7-2
CDR3 length: 14
J gene: TRBJ2-2
D gene: -

CDR3 DNA: TGCGCCAGCAGCCAATCACCCGACGGTCGGGGAAGGCAGTTCTTC
CDR3 protein: CASSQSPDGRGRQFF
clone size: -
V gene: TRBV4-1
CDR3 length: 15
J gene: TRBJ2-1
D gene: -

CDR3 DNA: TGTGCCAGCAGTTGGGAGCCCCCGGGACTAGCAGGGTCCGAGCAGTACTTC
CDR3 protein: CASSWEPPGLAGSEQYF
clone size: few
V gene: TRBV27
CDR3 length: 17
J gene: TRBJ2-7
D gene: TRBD2

CDR3 DNA: TGTGCCAGCAGCTCCTTGCTCCCGGATACGCAGTATTTT
CDR3 protein: CASSSLLPDTQYF
clone size: -
V gene: TRBV7-6
CDR3 length: 13
J gene: TRBJ2-3
D gene: -

CDR3 DNA: TGTGCTAGCAGCTTAGCGGGAGGGTTGCAAGAGACCCAGTACTTC
CDR3 protein: CASSLAGGLQETQYF
clone size: -
V gene: TRBV7-7
CDR3 length: 15
J gene: TRBJ2-5
D gene: TRBD2

CDR3 DNA: TGCGCCAGCAGCTTGGGGGCGGGAGGGCCGTCCTACAATGAGCAGTTCTTC
CDR3 protein: CASSLGAGGPSYNEQFF
clone size: few
V gene: TRBV5-1
CDR3 length: 17
J gene: TRBJ2-1
D gene: TRBD2

CDR3 DNA: TGTGCCAGCATGGTAACTAGCGGCTACGAGCAGTACTTC
CDR3 protein: CASMVTSGYEQYF
clone size: -
V gene: TRBV5-5
CDR3 length: 13
J gene: TRBJ2-7
D gene: TRBD2

CDR3 DNA: TGTGCCAGCAGCAAGGACAGGGGCAATCAGCCCCAGCATTTT
CDR3 protein: CASSKDRGNQPQHF
clone size: -
V gene: TRBV7-8
CDR3 length: 14
J gene: TRBJ1-5
D gene: TRBD1

CDR3 DNA: TGCGCCAGCAGCTTGGGGGCGGGACAGGGCAATGAAAAACTGTTTTTT
CDR3 protein: CASSLGAGQGNEKLFF
clone size: -
V gene: TRBV5-1
CDR3 length: 16
J gene: TRBJ1-4
D gene: TRBD1

CDR3 DNA: TGTGCCAGCAGCCCATTAAGCACAGATACGCAGTATTTT
CDR3 protein: CASSPLSTDTQYF
clone size: -
V gene: TRBV5-5
CDR3 length: 13
J gene: TRBJ2-3
D gene: -

CDR3 DNA: TGTGCCAGTTGGTCGGGTTACGAGCAGTACTTC
CDR3 protein: CASWSGYEQYF
clone size: -
V gene: TRBV28
CDR3 length: 11
J gene: TRBJ2-7
D gene: -

CDR3 DNA: TGTGCCACCAACGGACAGACTAGCTATGGCTACACCTTC
CDR3 protein: CATNGQTSYGYTF
clone size: once
V gene: TRBV28
CDR3 length: 13
J gene: TRBJ1-2
D gene: -

CDR3 DNA: TGCGCCAGCAGCTTGGCAGGGGGCCTTTTTAGGGGAAATGAGCAGTTCTTC
CDR3 protein: CASSLAGGLFRGNEQFF
clone size: -
V gene: TRBV5-1
CDR3 length: 17
J gene: TRBJ2-1
D gene: TRBD1

CDR3 DNA: TGTGCCAGCAGTGAAGGGACAGACACTTATAGCAATCAGCCCCAGCATTTT
CDR3 protein: CASSEGTDTYSNQPQHF
clone size: -
V gene: TRBV25-1
CDR3 length: 17
J gene: TRBJ1-5
D gene: TRBD1

CDR3 DNA: TGTGCCAGCCGTTTGACGGGTGGCTACACCTTC
CDR3 protein: CASRLTGGYTF
clone size: -
V gene: TRBV6-1
CDR3 length: 11
J gene: TRBJ1-2
D gene: -

CDR3 DNA: TGTGCTAGCAGCACCGGACTAGATGCGGTCGAGCAGTACTTC
CDR3 protein: CASSTGLDAVEQYF
clone size: -
V gene: TRBV7-7
CDR3 length: 14
J gene: TRBJ2-7
D gene: TRBD2

CDR3 DNA: TGTGCCAGCAGTTTGGGGGTCGGGCCCACAGATACGCAGTATTTT
CDR3 protein: CASSLGVGPTDTQYF
clone size: -
V gene: TRBV28
CDR3 length: 15
J gene: TRBJ2-3
D gene: -

CDR3 DNA: TGTGCCAGCAGCTTGGGCCCCGGACAGGGGTCCTACGAGCAGTACTTC
CDR3 protein: CASSLGPGQGSYEQYF
clone size: -
V gene: TRBV5-5
CDR3 length: 16
J gene: TRBJ2-7
D gene: TRBD1

CDR3 DNA: TGCGCCAGCAGCCAAGATAACCAGGGTGGTCAGCCCCAGCATTTT
CDR3 protein: CASSQDNQGGQPQHF
clone size: -
V gene: TRBV4-3
CDR3 length: 15
J gene: TRBJ1-5
D gene: -

CDR3 DNA: TGCGCCAGCAGCCAAGTTATAGTCAGTGCAGGGGGGAATGAGCAGTTCTTC
CDR3 protein: CASSQVIVSAGGNEQFF
clone size: once
V gene: TRBV4-1
CDR3 length: 17
J gene: TRBJ2-1
D gene: -